The entry below gives a single T cell receptor beta chain sequence along with its context. Its specificity is unknown. The J segment lost 1 base and the V segment lost 5 bases, leaving 2 bases of the junction unmatched. This CDR3 region has 15 residues. TCR alpha and TCR beta cDNA libraries with sample barcodes and UMIs came from 5'RACE using constant-segment primers. TCRdb called the 5' RACE reads again in MiXCR, with one record for every CDR3 protein. The data hold tens of thousands of distinct CDR3 sequences, with approximately 16% observed a single time. The record originates from a study of T-cell memory formation after mild COVID-19. Study overall: Largely donor-specific TCR clusters were found.

Whole-study results and caveats: Pre-infection memory held some responding clones, suggesting pre-existing cross-reactive T cells responded. Clones that contracted clustered mainly in CM and EM if CD4+ and in EMRA if CD8+.

The specimen was PBMCs or a T cell subset sorted from them (not recorded which). The chain recombines TRBV12-3 or TRBV12-4 with TRBJ1-1; 12 bases are shared with TRBD1. The sequence was collected from a man aged 18 to 30 who had mild COVID-19 (a few samples of this study predate the infection). Cell type and time point are not known. CDR3 protein: CASSRDRGRNTEAFF. The CDR3 DNA reads TGTGCCAGCAGTCGGGACAGGGGGCGGAACACTGAAGCTTTCTTT.